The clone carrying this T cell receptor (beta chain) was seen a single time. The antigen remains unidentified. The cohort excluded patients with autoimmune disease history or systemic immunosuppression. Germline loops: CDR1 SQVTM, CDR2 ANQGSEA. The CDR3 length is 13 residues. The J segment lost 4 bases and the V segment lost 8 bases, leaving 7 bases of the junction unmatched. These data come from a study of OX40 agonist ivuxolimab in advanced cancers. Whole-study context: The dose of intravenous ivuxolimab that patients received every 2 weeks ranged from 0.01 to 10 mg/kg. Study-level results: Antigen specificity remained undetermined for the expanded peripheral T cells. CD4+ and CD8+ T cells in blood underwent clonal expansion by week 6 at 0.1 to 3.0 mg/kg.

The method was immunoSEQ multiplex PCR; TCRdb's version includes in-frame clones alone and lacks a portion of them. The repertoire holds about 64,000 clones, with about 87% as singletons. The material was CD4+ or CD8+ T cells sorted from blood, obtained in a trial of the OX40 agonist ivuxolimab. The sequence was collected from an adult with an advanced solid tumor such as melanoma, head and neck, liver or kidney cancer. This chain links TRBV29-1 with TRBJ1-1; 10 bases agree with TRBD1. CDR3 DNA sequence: TGCAGCTTTGGACAGGGGGTAGGCACTGAAGCTTTCTTT. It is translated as CSFGQGVGTEAFF.